The entry that follows covers one T cell receptor beta chain sequence. Measured with immunoSEQ multiplex PCR; TCRdb has only the in-frame clones, and not every one. Of 140,000 or so clones listed, around four fifths are singletons. The record originates from a study of blood T cell repertoires in COVID-19. The germline V gene encodes CDR1 SGDLS and CDR2 YYNGEE. V lost 4 bases, J lost 0 bases, and 4 bases lay in between. The CDR3 covers 12 residues. The clonotype comes from a woman in her forties or fifties with acute COVID-19. The source material was PBMCs or T cells enriched from blood (not recorded which). The rearrangement joins TRBV9 to TRBJ1-1, with unresolved D. The CDR3 DNA is TGTGCCAGCAGCCCGGTGAACACTGAAGCTTTCTTT. It is translated as CASSPVNTEAFF. Complete variable domain (other parts from reference TRBV9 and TRBJ1-1): DSGVTQTPKHLITATGQRVTLRCSPRSGDLSVYWYQQSLDQGLQFLIQYYNGEERAKGNILERFSAQQFPDLHSELNLSSLELGDSALYFCASSPVNTEAFFGQGTRLTVV.